There are a few counts of the clone carrying this T cell receptor (beta chain). This sample is part of a study of blood T cell repertoires in COVID-19. Here immunoSEQ multiplex PCR was the method, and the copy in TCRdb shows in-frame clones only, minus some. The table includes almost 200,000 clones, approximately 86% detected once. The V end was cut by 5 bases, the J end by 3 bases, with 19 bases between. Germline CDR1 reads SGHVS; CDR2 reads FQNEAQ. The CDR3 length is 16 residues. Sequenced: peripheral blood. The chain recombines TRBV7-8 with TRBJ1-1; TRBD1 might be the D (5 bases). The origin of this receptor is a man aged 55 to 70 with COVID-19, enrolled during active disease. The CDR3 bases are TGTGCCAGCAGCATCAGTCGCAGGGTGTGGGACACTGAAGCTTTCTTT. It yields the protein CASSISRRVWDTEAFF.